The clone carrying this T cell receptor beta chain was observed a single time. Participants came from some 23 US areas, aged roughly 18 to 89 years. Donors were grouped by their self-reported clinical history. Germline CDR1 MNHEY, CDR2 SMNVEV (reference sequence). V lost 3 bases, J lost 4 bases, and 2 bases stayed unmatched. There are 14 residues in the CDR3. The data derive from a study of blood T cell repertoires in COVID-19. In the original workflow: Researchers report that nucleated cell counts were estimated from reference gene primer amplification. The repertoire was sequenced with immunoSEQ multiplex PCR; TCRdb's copy has only in-frame clones and lacks some. Clonal size and the V and J genes are those of that table, whereas D and trimming came from the DNA. In the table there are about 200,000 clones, 86% of which are singletons.

The sequencing input was PBMCs or T cells enriched from blood (not recorded which). This chain links TRBV27 with TRBJ2-7, with 11 bases identical to TRBD2. The clonotype was recovered from a man aged 40-49 years with acute COVID-19. CDR3 amino acids: CASSLTSGIYEQYF. In DNA, the CDR3 is TGTGCCAGCAGTTTGACTAGCGGGATATACGAGCAGTACTTC.